This entry describes one T cell receptor beta chain. No antigen is known for it. This specimen comes from a study of OX40 agonist ivuxolimab in advanced cancers. The overall study: The treatment was a fully human IgG2 OX40 agonist, ivuxolimab. Participants could have had prior anti-PD-1, anti-PD-L1 or anti-CTLA-4 therapy, and 40% had some. Overall study findings and caveats: At 0.1 to 3.0 mg/kg, CD4+ and CD8+ blood T cells expanded clonally by week 6.

Clones were read by immunoSEQ multiplex PCR, and TCRdb kept only the in-frame ones, dropping some. The profile shows some 76,000 clones, approximately 87% of them singletons. The germline V gene encodes CDR1 LGHNA and CDR2 YSLEER. V lost 0 bases and J lost 3, with 11 bases in between. This CDR3 comprises 16 residues. The chain employs TRBV4-3 and TRBJ1-4; D not certain. The clonotype originates from an adult with an advanced solid tumor such as melanoma, head and neck, liver or kidney cancer. The sequences come from CD4+ or CD8+ T cells sorted from blood, collected in a trial of the OX40 agonist ivuxolimab. The CDR3: CASSQDPRTSNEKLFF. CDR3 sequence (DNA): TGCGCCAGCAGCCAAGATCCCAGGACGTCTAATGAAAAACTGTTTTTT.